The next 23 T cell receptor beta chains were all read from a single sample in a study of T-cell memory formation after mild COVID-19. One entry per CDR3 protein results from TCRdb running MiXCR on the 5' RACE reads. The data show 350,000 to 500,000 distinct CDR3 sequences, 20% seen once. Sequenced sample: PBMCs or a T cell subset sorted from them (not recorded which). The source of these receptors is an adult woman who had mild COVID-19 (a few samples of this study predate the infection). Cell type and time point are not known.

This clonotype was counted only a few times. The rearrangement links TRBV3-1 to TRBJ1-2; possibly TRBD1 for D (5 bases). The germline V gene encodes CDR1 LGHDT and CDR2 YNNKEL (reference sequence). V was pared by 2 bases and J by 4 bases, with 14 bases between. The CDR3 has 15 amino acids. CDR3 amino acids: CASSQSALGLYGYTF. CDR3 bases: TGTGCCAGCAGCCAAAGTGCACTGGGGCTCTATGGCTACACCTTC. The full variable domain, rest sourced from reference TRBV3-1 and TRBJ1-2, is DTAVSQTPKYLVTQMGNDKSIKCEQNLGHDTMYWYKQDSKKFLKIMFSYNNKELIINETVPNRFSPKSPDKAHLNLHINSLELGDSAVYFCASSQSALGLYGYTFGSGTRLTVV.

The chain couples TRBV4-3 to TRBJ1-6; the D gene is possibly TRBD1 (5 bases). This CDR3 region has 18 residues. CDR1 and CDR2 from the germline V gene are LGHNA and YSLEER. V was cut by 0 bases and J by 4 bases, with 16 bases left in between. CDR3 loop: CASSQDGVGEGYNSPLHF. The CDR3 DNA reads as TGCGCCAGCAGCCAAGATGGGGTCGGGGAGGGGTATAATTCACCCCTCCACTTT.

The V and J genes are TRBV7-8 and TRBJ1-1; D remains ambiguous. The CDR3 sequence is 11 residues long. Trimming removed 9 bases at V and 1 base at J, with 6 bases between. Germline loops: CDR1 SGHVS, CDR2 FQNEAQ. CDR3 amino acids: CASYRNTEAFF. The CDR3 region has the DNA TGTGCCAGTTACAGGAACACTGAAGCTTTCTTT.

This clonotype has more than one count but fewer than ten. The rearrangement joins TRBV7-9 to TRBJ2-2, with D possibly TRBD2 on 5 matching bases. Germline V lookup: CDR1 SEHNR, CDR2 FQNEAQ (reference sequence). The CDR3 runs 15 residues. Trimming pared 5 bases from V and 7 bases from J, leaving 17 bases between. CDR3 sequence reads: CASSPDFRGHGELFF. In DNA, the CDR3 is TGTGCCAGCAGCCCGGACTTTCGAGGGCACGGGGAGCTGTTTTTT.

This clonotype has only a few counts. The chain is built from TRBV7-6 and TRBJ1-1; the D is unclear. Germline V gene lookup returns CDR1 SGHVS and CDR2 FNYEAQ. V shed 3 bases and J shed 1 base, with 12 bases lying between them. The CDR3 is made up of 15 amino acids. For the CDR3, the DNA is TGTGCCAGCAGCTTTATCCCCCAGGAGAACACTGAAGCTTTCTTT. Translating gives CASSFIPQENTEAFF.

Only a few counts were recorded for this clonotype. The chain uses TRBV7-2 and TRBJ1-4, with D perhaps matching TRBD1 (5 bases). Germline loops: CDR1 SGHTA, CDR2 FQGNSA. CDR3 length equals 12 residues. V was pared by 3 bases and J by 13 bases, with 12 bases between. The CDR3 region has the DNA TGTGCCAGCAGCTTCGGTGGGGGGAGACTGTTTTTT. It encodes CASSFGGGRLFF.

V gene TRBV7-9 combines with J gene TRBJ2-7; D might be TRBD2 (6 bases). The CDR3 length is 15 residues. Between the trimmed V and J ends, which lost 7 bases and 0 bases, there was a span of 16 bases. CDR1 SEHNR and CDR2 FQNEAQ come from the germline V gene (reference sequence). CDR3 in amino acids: CASNLGTPNSYEQYF. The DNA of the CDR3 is TGTGCCAGCAACCTTGGGACTCCGAACTCCTACGAGCAGTACTTC.

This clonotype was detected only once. CDR3 DNA sequence: TGTGCCAGCAGCTTGGGACGTAACTGGGGAACTATGAACACTGAAGCTTTCTTT. Translated: CASSLGRNWGTMNTEAFF. The chain is built from TRBV11-3 and TRBJ1-1, with D possibly being TRBD1 (5 bases). Germline V gene data show CDR1 as SGHNT and CDR2 as YENEEA. With 3 bases removed from V and 0 bases from J, the gap between germline ends came to 20 bases. This CDR3 is 18 amino acids long.

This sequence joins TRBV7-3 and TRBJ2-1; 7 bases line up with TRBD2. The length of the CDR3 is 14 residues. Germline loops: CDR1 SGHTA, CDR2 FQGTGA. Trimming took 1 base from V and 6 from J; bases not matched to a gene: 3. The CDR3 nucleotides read TGTGCCAGCAGCTTAAGTGGGGGGGTCAATGAGCAGTTCTTC. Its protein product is CASSLSGGVNEQFF.

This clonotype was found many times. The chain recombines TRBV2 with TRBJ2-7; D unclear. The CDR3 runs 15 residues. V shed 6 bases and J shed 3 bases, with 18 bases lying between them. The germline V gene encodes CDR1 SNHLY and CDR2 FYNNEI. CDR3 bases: TGTGCCAGCAGGAGCCTCGGCCGGGCCAGCTACGAGCAGTACTTC. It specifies CASRSLGRASYEQYF.

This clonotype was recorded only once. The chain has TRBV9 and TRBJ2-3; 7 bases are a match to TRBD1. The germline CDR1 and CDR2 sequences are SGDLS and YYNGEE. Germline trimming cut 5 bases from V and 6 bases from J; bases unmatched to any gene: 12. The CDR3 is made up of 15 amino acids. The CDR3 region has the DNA TGTGCCAGCAGTGACAGGGAACTCCGCCGGGATACGCAGTATTTT. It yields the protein CASSDRELRRDTQYF.

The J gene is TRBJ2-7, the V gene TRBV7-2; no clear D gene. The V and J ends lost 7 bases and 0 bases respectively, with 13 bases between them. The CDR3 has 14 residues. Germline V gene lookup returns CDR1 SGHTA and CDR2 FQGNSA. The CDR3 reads CASTWYGNSYEQYF. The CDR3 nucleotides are TGTGCCAGCACGTGGTATGGTAACTCCTACGAGCAGTACTTC.

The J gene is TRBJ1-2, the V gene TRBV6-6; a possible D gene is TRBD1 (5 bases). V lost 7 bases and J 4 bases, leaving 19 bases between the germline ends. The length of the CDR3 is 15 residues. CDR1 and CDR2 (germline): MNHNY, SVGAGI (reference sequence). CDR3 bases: TGTGCCAGCACCCTTGACCGCCAGGGATCCTATGGCTACACCTTC. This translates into CASTLDRQGSYGYTF.

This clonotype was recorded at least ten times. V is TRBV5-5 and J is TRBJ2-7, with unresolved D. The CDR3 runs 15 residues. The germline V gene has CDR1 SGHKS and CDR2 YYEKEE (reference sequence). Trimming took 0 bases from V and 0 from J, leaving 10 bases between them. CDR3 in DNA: TGTGCCAGCAGCTTGGACGCAGGAAGCTCCTACGAGCAGTACTTC. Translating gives CASSLDAGSSYEQYF.

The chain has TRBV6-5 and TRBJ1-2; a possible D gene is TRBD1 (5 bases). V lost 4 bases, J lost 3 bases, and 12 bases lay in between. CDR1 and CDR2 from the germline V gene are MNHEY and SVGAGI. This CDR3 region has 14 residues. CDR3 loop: CASSWLGGDYGYTF. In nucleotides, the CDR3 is TGTGCCAGCAGTTGGCTCGGGGGGGACTATGGCTACACCTTC.

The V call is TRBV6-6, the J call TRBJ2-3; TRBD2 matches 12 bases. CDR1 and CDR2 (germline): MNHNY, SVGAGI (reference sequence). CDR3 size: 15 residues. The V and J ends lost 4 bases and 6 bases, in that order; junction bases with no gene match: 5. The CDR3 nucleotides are TGTGCCAGCAGTTTACTAGCGGGGGGTGTCGATACGCAGTATTTT. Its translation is CASSLLAGGVDTQYF.

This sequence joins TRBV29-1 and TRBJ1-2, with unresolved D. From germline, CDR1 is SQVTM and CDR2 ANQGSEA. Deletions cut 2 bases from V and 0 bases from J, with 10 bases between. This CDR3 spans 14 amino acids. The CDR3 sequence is CSVERASTNYGYTF. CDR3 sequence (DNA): TGCAGCGTTGAACGGGCCTCTACTAACTATGGCTACACCTTC.

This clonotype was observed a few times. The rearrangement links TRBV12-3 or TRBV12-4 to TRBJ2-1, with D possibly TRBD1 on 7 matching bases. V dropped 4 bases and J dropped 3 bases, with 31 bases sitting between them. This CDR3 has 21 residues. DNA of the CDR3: TGTGCCAGCAGTTGGGCCCCAGGGGGTCTTAGCGGCTCCCTTGGCTACAATGAGCAGTTCTTC. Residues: CASSWAPGGLSGSLGYNEQFF.

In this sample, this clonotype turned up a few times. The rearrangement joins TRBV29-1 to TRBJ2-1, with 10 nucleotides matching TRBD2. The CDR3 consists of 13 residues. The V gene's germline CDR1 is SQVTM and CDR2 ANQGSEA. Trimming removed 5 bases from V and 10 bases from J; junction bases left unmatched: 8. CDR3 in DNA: TGCAGCGTTAGCGGGAGGGCATCGGGGGAGCAGTTCTTC. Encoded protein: CSVSGRASGEQFF.

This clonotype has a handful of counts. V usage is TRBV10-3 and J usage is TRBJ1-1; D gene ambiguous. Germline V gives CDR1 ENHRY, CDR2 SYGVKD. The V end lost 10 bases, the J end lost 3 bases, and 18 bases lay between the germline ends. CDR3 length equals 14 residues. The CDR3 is CATALTSGDTEAFF. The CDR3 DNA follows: TGTGCCACCGCCCTAACAAGCGGGGACACTGAAGCTTTCTTT.

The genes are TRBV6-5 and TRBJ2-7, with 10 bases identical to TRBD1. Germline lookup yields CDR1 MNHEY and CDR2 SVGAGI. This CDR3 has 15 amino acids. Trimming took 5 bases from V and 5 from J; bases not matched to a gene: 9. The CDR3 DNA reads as TGTGCCAGCAGTCCCGCAGGGACAGGGGTCCACGAGCAGTACTTC. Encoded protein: CASSPAGTGVHEQYF.

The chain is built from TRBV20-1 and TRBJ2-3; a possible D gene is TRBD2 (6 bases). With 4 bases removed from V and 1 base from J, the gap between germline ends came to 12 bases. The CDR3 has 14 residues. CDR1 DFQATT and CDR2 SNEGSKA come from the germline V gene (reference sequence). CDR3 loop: CSATPSGGTDTQYF. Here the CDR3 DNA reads TGCAGTGCTACGCCCTCGGGAGGCACAGATACGCAGTATTTT.

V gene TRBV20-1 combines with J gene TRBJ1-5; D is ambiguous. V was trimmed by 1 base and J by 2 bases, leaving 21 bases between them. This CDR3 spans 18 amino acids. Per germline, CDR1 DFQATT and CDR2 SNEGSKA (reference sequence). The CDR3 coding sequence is TGCAGTGCTAGAGTACCTGGACTCTCTCTTATTGGCAATCAGCCCCAGCATTTT. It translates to CSARVPGLSLIGNQPQHF.